The following is a T cell receptor beta chain sequence with its context. Its antigen is currently not known. The input lacks base qualities; no much larger clone sits a single base away. The reads were generated on an Illumina HiSeq 1500. TCRdb's own reprocessing of the public reads used fastp at Q25 and MiXCR and kept productive beta chains. A single entry per CDR3 protein holds the most common genes and DNA from its merged rows. The sample records about 920,000 distinct CDR3 sequences, roughly a third of which are singletons. Together, the top ten hold 13% of the sample. The source of the sample is a study of T cell repertoires in cytomegalovirus infection (dated by TCRdb to the late 2010s). Looking at the study overall: The peptide stimulations were aimed at well-studied HLA-B-restricted epitopes as well as recently identified HLA-C-restricted CMV epitopes, whose presentation resists viral immunomodulation. The HLA type of each donor mattered for the analysis, because public TCR beta signatures pointed to carriage of CMV infection along with the matching HLA type.

This sample's treatment or condition label indicates: in vitro stimulation with specific CMV peptide epitopes to enrich CMV-specific T cells. The paper's findings and limits, for the study overall: In the ex vivo response, HLA-C-restricted CMV-specific TCR beta clonotypes were dominant, and in two of eight donors the single most frequent clonotype came from this HLA-C-restricted group. Cumulative frequency of public TCR beta family members discriminated carriers of CMV infection plus the relevant HLA type in this cohort and an independent 352-donor cohort.

In the germline V gene (reference sequence), CDR1 corresponds to SGHNT and CDR2 to YYREEE. V ends up 4 bases short and J 5 bases short, with an unmatched junction base count of 11. From cysteine to phenylalanine, the CDR3 is 15 amino acids long. The read is trimmed to its CDR3 DNA, 45 bases read in frame from base 1. The V gene is TRBV5-4 and the J gene is TRBJ2-5; 7 central nucleotides agree with TRBD1. The sequence derives from a human donor in good health (CMV status not recorded). Some clones in this sample may be carry-over from other donors' samples. This specimen was cultured CD8+ T cells from PBMCs, taken from culture after CMV antigen stimulation. The nucleotides are TGTGCCAGCAGCGACCAGACAGGGACGTTGGAGACCCAGTACTTC. Its coded protein is CASSDQTGTLETQYF.